The 10 T cell receptor beta chains reported below all come from one sample, sequenced in a study of blood T cells in healthy people across ages. The use of a sample-barcoded 5' primer and a J-beta primer mix characterized a second PCR of about 6 to 11 cycles. TCRdb analysed the 5' RACE reads with MiXCR anew, one entry per CDR3 protein. The sample has about 1.4 million distinct CDR3 sequences, approximately 60% seen once. Sequencing was done on a sample of blood. These receptors all come from a man aged 18 to 30 in good health.

The chain employs TRBV7-9 and TRBJ2-1, with 11 bases matching TRBD2. There are 17 residues in the CDR3. V was clipped by 5 bases and J by 3 bases; unmatched bases: 9. The germline V gene has CDR1 SEHNR and CDR2 FQNEAQ (reference sequence). The CDR3 bases are TGTGCCAGCAGCGTAAACCCGGGACTAGCGGTCTACAATGAGCAGTTCTTC. It yields the protein CASSVNPGLAVYNEQFF.

The CDR3 loop is CSARDALGDLKNTGELFF. The CDR3 bases are TGCAGTGCTAGAGATGCTCTCGGGGATCTAAAGAACACCGGGGAGCTGTTTTTT. The J gene is TRBJ2-2, the V gene TRBV20-1; tentative D call: TRBD2 (5 bases). The CDR3 is made up of 18 amino acids. The germline gives CDR1 DFQATT, CDR2 SNEGSKA (reference sequence). V was shortened by 0 bases and J by 1 base, with 18 bases between the two germline ends.

The chain couples TRBV5-1 to TRBJ2-7; D possibly corresponds to TRBD1 (5 bases). The DNA matches TRBJ2-5 better at its end, which makes the J call doubtful. Per the germline V gene, CDR1 is SGHRS and CDR2 is YFSETQ. The CDR3 has 16 residues. CDR3 region: CASSLDRTRVKETQYF. The CDR3 DNA follows: TGCGCCAGCAGCTTGGACAGGACAAGGGTTAAAGAGACCCAGTACTTC.

The chain employs TRBV12-3 or TRBV12-4 and TRBJ1-4; 7 bases match TRBD1. This CDR3 has 14 residues. V shed 2 bases and J 8 bases; nucleotides not matched to a gene: 5. CDR3 in DNA: TGTGCCAGCAGTTTATCGGGACAGTGGGAAAAACTGTTTTTT. It specifies CASSLSGQWEKLFF.

In this sample, this clonotype turned up a few times. This rearrangement joins TRBV29-1 to TRBJ2-2, with D perhaps TRBD1 (5 bases). Trimming shortened V by 6 bases and J by 4 bases, and 9 bases separated the two germline ends. Germline CDR1 reads SQVTM; CDR2 reads ANQGSEA. The CDR3 spans 12 residues. The CDR3, as DNA: TGCAGCGTAGCAGGGTCCACCGGGGAGCTGTTTTTT. It is translated as CSVAGSTGELFF.

The rearrangement links TRBV6-2 or TRBV6-3 to TRBJ2-1, with 11 positions matching TRBD2. Germline loops: CDR1 MNHEY, CDR2 SVGEGT. Trimming took 6 bases from V and 5 from J; bases not matched to a gene: 6. This CDR3 has 15 amino acids. The CDR3 DNA reads as TGTGCCAGCAGAACCGGACTAGCGGGTGACAATGAGCAGTTCTTC. Its translation is CASRTGLAGDNEQFF.

Remarks on this clonotype: Relative to the germline gene, one junction end is altered; a read error may explain this. This sequence joins TRBV6-5 and TRBJ1-1; D is possibly TRBD1 (5 bases). The CDR3 covers 15 residues. CDR1 and CDR2 (germline): MNHEY, SVGAGI. CDR3 DNA sequence: TGTGCCAGCAGTCGCACTACGGGGCCCAACACTGAAGTTTTCTTT. Amino acids: CASSRTTGPNTEVFF.

This clonotype has just one count. The V call is TRBV4-1, the J call TRBJ1-2, with 7 bases that match TRBD1. V trimming: 6 bases; J trimming: 5 bases; junction bases outside the gene matches: 9. CDR3 length equals 14 residues. Germline V lookup: CDR1 MGHRA, CDR2 YSYEKL. The CDR3 DNA is TGCGCCAGCAGTTTCTTACAGGGGAAATATGGCTACACCTTC. Protein sequence: CASSFLQGKYGYTF.

The chain is built from TRBV27 and TRBJ2-2, with TRBD2 matching over 10 bases. The CDR3 is 17 residues long. CDR1 is MNHEY and CDR2 is SMNVEV in the germline V gene (reference sequence). V dropped 2 bases and J dropped 8; count of bases not matched to a gene: 11. The CDR3 reads CASSLLGPAGGRGELFF. In DNA, the CDR3 is TGTGCCAGCAGTTTACTGGGTCCAGCGGGAGGGCGAGGGGAGCTGTTTTTT.

V is TRBV29-1 and J is TRBJ2-1; no reliable D call. V lost 6 bases to trimming and J lost 9 bases, with 15 bases between them. Germline CDR1 reads SQVTM; CDR2 reads ANQGSEA. The CDR3 length is 12 residues. The CDR3 coding sequence is TGCAGCGTCCCCGATAGGATTGTTGAGCAGTTCTTC. Protein product: CSVPDRIVEQFF.